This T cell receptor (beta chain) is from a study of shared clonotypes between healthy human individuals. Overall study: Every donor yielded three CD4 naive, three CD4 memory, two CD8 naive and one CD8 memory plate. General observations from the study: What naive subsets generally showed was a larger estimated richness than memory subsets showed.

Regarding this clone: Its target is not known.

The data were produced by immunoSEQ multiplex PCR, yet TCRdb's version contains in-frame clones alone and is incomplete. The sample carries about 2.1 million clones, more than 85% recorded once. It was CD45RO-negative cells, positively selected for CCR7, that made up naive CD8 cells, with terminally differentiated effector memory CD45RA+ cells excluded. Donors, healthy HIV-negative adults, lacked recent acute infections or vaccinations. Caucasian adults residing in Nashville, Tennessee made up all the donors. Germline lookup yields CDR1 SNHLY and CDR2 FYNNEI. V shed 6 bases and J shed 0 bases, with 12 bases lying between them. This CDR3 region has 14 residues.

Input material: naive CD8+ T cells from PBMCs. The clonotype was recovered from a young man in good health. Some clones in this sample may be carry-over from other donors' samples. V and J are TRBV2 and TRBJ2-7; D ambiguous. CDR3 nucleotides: TGTGCCAGCAGACAGCTCAAGAGCTCCTACGAGCAGTACTTC. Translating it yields CASRQLKSSYEQYF.